This T cell receptor beta chain was sequenced during a study of technical replicates of blood from four donors. The table came from immunoSEQ multiplex PCR; TCRdb's copy has only in-frame clones and leaves some out. The table has roughly 80,000 clones, about 91% seen once. The V and J ends lost 3 bases and 4 bases, in that order; junction bases with no gene match: 15. The CDR3 length is 18 residues. CDR1 is SGHTS and CDR2 is YDEGEE in the germline V gene. Sequenced material: T cells isolated from PBMCs. The V call is TRBV5-8, the J call TRBJ1-4, with 7 bases identical to TRBD1. The receptor comes from a human donor in good health. The CDR3 nucleotides are TGTGCCAGCAGCTGGAGGGGTACCCAGACAGGGATTAATGAAAAACTGTTTTTT. Translation gives CASSWRGTQTGINEKLFF.